This T cell receptor beta chain was profiled in a study of post-analysis software for immune sequencing data. Broader study findings: Roughly 5 TRBV segments, TRBV5-6, TRBV5-1 and TRBV20-1 among them, were found more frequent in patients than controls. Controls' normalized Chao1 diversity significantly exceeded that of multiple sclerosis patients. Batch-mates among the samples co-clustered strongly by F measure.

Built from TCR beta cDNA, the libraries had unique molecular identifiers in them. TCRdb itself ran the PCR reads through MiXCR, one entry per CDR3 protein. The sample has around 500,000 distinct CDR3 sequences; approximately 31% are singletons. The CDR3 sequence is 14 residues long. Trimming removed 9 bases from V and 2 bases from J, with 16 bases in between. Germline V CDR1 and CDR2: KGHDR, SFDVKD. This clonotype was counted a few times. What it binds is unknown. This clonotype was obtained from a girl aged 2-17 years with multiple sclerosis. Sequencing was performed on blood. The rearrangement joins TRBV24-1 to TRBJ2-7; possibly TRBD1 or TRBD2 for D (5 bases each). Here the CDR3 DNA reads TGTGCCACCGAGGGACGCACTGAGCCCTACGAGCAGTACTTC. This gives the protein CATEGRTEPYEQYF.